The entry that follows covers one T cell receptor (beta chain) sequence. This sample was taken from a study of cytomegalovirus exposure and HLA in healthy donors. The primer mix had 60 Vbeta and 13 Jbeta primers. TCRdb's table, derived via immunoSEQ multiplex PCR, lists solely in-frame clones and lacks some. The repertoire includes some 130,000 clones, 81% of them detected once, and 5.5% to 6% sits in the top ten. Likely unrecorded immune exposures existed in these nominally healthy donors. This TCR was sampled from a woman in her 40s in good health and CMV-seropositive. Specimen: PBMCs.

This CDR3 reads CASSLDSAGSYNEQFF. CDR3 DNA sequence: TGTGCCAGCAGCTTAGACTCAGCGGGGTCCTACAATGAGCAGTTCTTC. The chain employs TRBV7-2 and TRBJ2-1; 7 bases line up with TRBD2. Germline-derived CDR1 and CDR2 are SGHTA and FQGNSA. V lost 1 base to trimming and J lost 1 base; unmatched junction nucleotides: 4. The CDR3 spans 16 residues. Looking up the rest from reference TRBV7-2 and TRBJ2-1 gives the full variable domain: GAGVSQSPSNKVTEKGKDVELRCDPISGHTALYWYRQSLGQGLEFLIYFQGNSAPDKSGLPSDRFSAERTGGSVSTLTIQRTQQEDSAVYLCASSLDSAGSYNEQFFGPGTRLTVL.